These 20 T cell receptor beta chains share one sample of origin, sequenced in a study of shared clonotypes between healthy human individuals. The assay was immunoSEQ multiplex PCR, and TCRdb's table has in-frame clones only and misses some. The sample includes 980,000 or so clones, about 80% of them seen just once. Sequenced sample: memory CD4+ T cells sorted from blood. Sample subset: CD45RA-negative fraction. The receptors derive from a man aged 18 to 35 in good health.

This clone was seen only once. This sequence joins TRBV18 and TRBJ2-1; no clear D. Trimming removed 2 bases at V and 5 bases at J, with 7 bases between. Germline CDR1 reads KGHSH; CDR2 reads LQKENI. The CDR3 spans 13 residues. The CDR3 here is CASSPRQDNEQFF. CDR3 nucleotides: TGTGCCAGCTCACCAAGGCAGGACAATGAGCAGTTCTTC.

The chain links TRBV2 to TRBJ2-5; 10 nucleotides line up with TRBD2. The CDR3 totals 17 residues. After removal of 0 bases from V and 5 bases from J, the junction contained 9 bases not matched to a gene. The V gene's germline CDR1 is SNHLY and CDR2 FYNNEI. CDR3 nucleotides: TGTGCCAGCAGTGAAGCGCTCAGCGGGGGGGTCTATGAGACCCAGTACTTC. Protein product: CASSEALSGGVYETQYF.

There are a few counts of this clone. J is TRBJ2-3 and V is TRBV9; D gene ambiguous. Germline CDR1 is SGDLS and CDR2 is YYNGEE. The V gene lost 4 bases and the J gene lost 6 bases, with 15 bases spanning the gap. CDR3 size: 14 residues. CDR3 region: CASSPNAVADTQYF. CDR3 bases: TGTGCCAGCAGCCCCAACGCGGTAGCCGATACGCAGTATTTT.

This clone occurred a few times. CDR3 coding DNA: TGTGCCAGCAACGCTTATAGCAATCAGCCCCAGCATTTT. Amino acids: CASNAYSNQPQHF. The V call is TRBV2, the J call TRBJ1-5; D is unclear. Germline V gene sequence: CDR1 SNHLY, CDR2 FYNNEI. The CDR3 is 13 amino acids. V was trimmed by 7 bases and J by 0 bases, leaving 7 bases between them.

This sequence joins TRBV5-1 and TRBJ2-7, with 7 bases that match TRBD2. Losses at the gene ends were 4 bases for V and 3 bases for J; bases not matched to a gene: 7. The CDR3 covers 14 residues. CDR1 SGHRS and CDR2 YFSETQ come from the germline V gene. CDR3 nucleotides: TGCGCCAGCAGCCCTACGGGGGGAGTCTACGAGCAGTACTTC. Translated: CASSPTGGVYEQYF.

This chain joins TRBV4-3 and TRBJ1-4; the D gene is possibly TRBD1 (5 bases). The CDR3 is 13 amino acids. Trimming took 6 bases from V and 7 from J, leaving 12 bases between them. Germline lookup yields CDR1 LGHNA and CDR2 YSLEER. The CDR3 is CASRQRGGEKLFF. The CDR3 bases are TGCGCCAGCAGACAAAGGGGTGGTGAAAAACTGTTTTTT.

This clone has a count of ten or more. The chain is built from TRBV12-5 and TRBJ2-3; tentatively, D is TRBD2 (5 bases). Trimming shortened V by 7 bases and J by 1 base, and 12 bases separated the two germline ends. The CDR3 has 14 amino acids. Germline V gives CDR1 LGHNT, CDR2 FRNRAP. In DNA form, the CDR3 reads TGTGCTAGTGTTCAGGACTGGGGCACAGATACGCAGTATTTT. It specifies CASVQDWGTDTQYF. Looking up the rest from reference TRBV12-5 and TRBJ2-3 gives the full variable domain: DARVTQTPRHKVTEMGQEVTMRCQPILGHNTVFWYRQTMMQGLELLAYFRNRAPLDDSGMPKDRFSAEMPDATLATLKIQPSEPRDSAVYFCASVQDWGTDTQYFGPGTRLTVL.

The table lists this clone with many counts. V and J are TRBV7-9 and TRBJ1-2, with a tentative D call TRBD1 (5 bases). With 1 base removed from V and 4 bases from J, the gap between germline ends came to 7 bases. Per the germline V gene, CDR1 is SEHNR and CDR2 is FQNEAQ (reference sequence). This CDR3 is 13 amino acids long. In DNA, the CDR3 is TGTGCCAGCAGCTTAGGGACAATCTATGGCTACACCTTC. Encoded protein: CASSLGTIYGYTF.

This chain uses TRBV5-6 with TRBJ1-1, with 10 bases identical to TRBD1. The V and J ends lost 3 bases and 2 bases, in that order; junction bases with no gene match: 4. In germline, CDR1 is SGHDT, CDR2 YYEEEE. CDR3 length equals 15 residues. CDR3: CASSWGQGHNTEAFF. In DNA, the CDR3 is TGTGCCAGCAGCTGGGGACAGGGGCATAACACTGAAGCTTTCTTT.

The chain joins TRBV27 to TRBJ1-5; D gene uncertain. The V and J ends lost 6 bases and 0 bases respectively, with 18 bases between them. The CDR3 has 17 residues. Germline V gene data show CDR1 as MNHEY and CDR2 as SMNVEV (reference sequence). The CDR3 DNA reads as TGTGCCAGCAGAGTAACGTCGGGCCCTTATAGCAATCAGCCCCAGCATTTT. Its translation is CASRVTSGPYSNQPQHF.

Regarding this clone: A read error may produce the germline difference seen at one junction end. The chain links TRBV4-1 to TRBJ1-1; D is unclear. There are 15 residues in the CDR3. CDR1 and CDR2 (germline): MGHRA, YSYEKL. CDR3 region: CASSQEVGMNTEAFF. For the CDR3, the DNA is TGCGCCAGCAGCCAAGAAGTAGGAATGAATACTGAAGCTTTCTTT.

The gene calls are TRBV4-3 and TRBJ2-1; D is unclear. V lost 1 base to trimming and J lost 10 bases, with 14 bases between them. Germline loops: CDR1 LGHNA, CDR2 YSLEER. This CDR3 is 14 amino acids long. In DNA form, the CDR3 reads TGCGCCAGCAGCCAAGCCCTTCTAATCGCAGAGCAGTTCTTC. Protein sequence: CASSQALLIAEQFF.

This chain uses TRBV11-2 with TRBJ2-2; 8 bases line up with TRBD2. The CDR3 consists of 15 residues. Germline assignment: CDR1 SGHAT and CDR2 FQNNGV. The V and J ends lost 2 bases and 5 bases, in that order; junction bases with no gene match: 4. CDR3 nucleotides: TGTGCCAGCAGCTTAACGGGGGGGACTACCGGGGAGCTGTTTTTT. This translates into CASSLTGGTTGELFF. The whole variable domain, remainder taken from reference TRBV11-2 and TRBJ2-2, is EAGVAQSPRYKIIEKRQSVAFWCNPISGHATLYWYQQILGQGPKLLIQFQNNGVVDDSQLPKDRFSAERLKGVDSTLKIQPAKLEDSAVYLCASSLTGGTTGELFFGEGSRLTVL.

CDR3 loop: CASSRATGGYEQYF. The CDR3 DNA reads as TGTGCCAGTAGTCGCGCGACAGGGGGCTACGAGCAGTACTTC. The genes are TRBV19 and TRBJ2-7; 9 bases fit TRBD1. The CDR3 consists of 14 residues. The J segment lost 3 bases and the V segment lost 5 bases, leaving 5 bases of the junction unmatched. Germline assignment: CDR1 LNHDA and CDR2 SQIVND (reference sequence).

Only one count was recorded for this clone. The chain joins TRBV10-1 to TRBJ1-5; 11 nucleotides agree with TRBD1. Germline V gives CDR1 WNHNN, CDR2 SYGVQD (reference sequence). CDR3 length: 14 amino acids. The ends lost 6 bases at V and 5 bases at J; junction bases unmatched: 3. In DNA, the CDR3 is TGCGCCAGCAGGGACAGGGGGCATTATCAGCCCCAGCATTTT. Amino acids: CASRDRGHYQPQHF.

The V call is TRBV30, the J call TRBJ2-5; D uncertain. The CDR3 contains 13 residues. The germline V gene encodes CDR1 GTSNPN and CDR2 SVGIG (reference sequence). Trimming left V 4 bases short and J 1 base short, with 10 bases between. Here the CDR3 reads CAWKHSVQETQYF. CDR3 nucleotides: TGTGCCTGGAAACACAGCGTCCAAGAGACCCAGTACTTC.

This chain joins TRBV7-9 and TRBJ2-2, with 8 bases identical to TRBD1. CDR3 length: 14 amino acids. From germline, CDR1 is SEHNR and CDR2 FQNEAQ (reference sequence). The V gene end was trimmed by 3 bases and the J gene end by 6 bases; junction bases not matched to a gene: 3. The CDR3 sequence: CASSFAGGSGELFF. In DNA form, the CDR3 reads TGTGCCAGCAGCTTCGCAGGGGGCTCCGGGGAGCTGTTTTTT.

The V and J genes are TRBV10-1 and TRBJ2-2; D is ambiguous. V was clipped by 0 bases and J by 0 bases, with 5 bases between them. The germline V gene encodes CDR1 WNHNN and CDR2 SYGVQD (reference sequence). There are 15 residues in the CDR3. The CDR3 loop is CASSESQANTGELFF. CDR3 DNA: TGCGCCAGCAGTGAGTCACAAGCGAACACCGGGGAGCTGTTTTTT.

This chain uses TRBV11-2 with TRBJ2-3; D may be TRBD1 (5 bases). CDR3 length: 17 amino acids. V was clipped by 2 bases and J by 0 bases, with 15 bases between them. Germline-derived CDR1 and CDR2 are SGHAT and FQNNGV. As DNA, the CDR3 is TGTGCCAGCAGCTTAAGAGGTCAGGGCGGAAGCACAGATACGCAGTATTTT. Protein: CASSLRGQGGSTDTQYF.

In DNA form, the CDR3 reads TGCGCCAGCAGCTCGGGGACTAGCGGGGGCTCGAAGACCCAGTACTTC. Translated, it gives CASSSGTSGGSKTQYF. The rearrangement joins TRBV10-1 to TRBJ2-5; 14 bases agree with TRBD2. The CDR3 has 16 amino acids. The junction had 9 bases not matched to a gene; V was cut back by 6 bases and J by 6 bases. CDR1 WNHNN and CDR2 SYGVQD come from the germline V gene (reference sequence).